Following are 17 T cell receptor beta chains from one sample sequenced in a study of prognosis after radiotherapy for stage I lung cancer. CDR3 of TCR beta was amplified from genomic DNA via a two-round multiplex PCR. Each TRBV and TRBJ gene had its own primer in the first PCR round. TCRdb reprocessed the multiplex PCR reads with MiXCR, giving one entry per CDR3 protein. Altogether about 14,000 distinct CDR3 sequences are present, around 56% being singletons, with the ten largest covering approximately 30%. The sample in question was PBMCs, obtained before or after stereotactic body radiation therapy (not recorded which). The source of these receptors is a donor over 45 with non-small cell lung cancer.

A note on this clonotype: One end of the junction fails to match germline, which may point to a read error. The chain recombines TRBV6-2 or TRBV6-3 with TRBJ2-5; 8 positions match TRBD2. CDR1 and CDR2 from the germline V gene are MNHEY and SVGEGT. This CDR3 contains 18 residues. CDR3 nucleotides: TGTGCCAGCAGTGATGGACCAAGCGGGAGAATTAGCGGGGAGACCCGGTACTTC. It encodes CASSDGPSGRISGETRYF.

CDR3 sequence reads: CASSRGGSAYEQYF. The CDR3 DNA is TGTGCCAGCAGTAGAGGGGGGTCCGCCTACGAGCAGTACTTC. The V call is TRBV25-1, the J call TRBJ2-7; D is tentatively TRBD1 or TRBD2 (6 bases each). V lost 5 bases to trimming and J lost 2 bases, with 13 bases between them. The CDR3 totals 14 residues. In germline, CDR1 is MGHDK, CDR2 SYGVNS.

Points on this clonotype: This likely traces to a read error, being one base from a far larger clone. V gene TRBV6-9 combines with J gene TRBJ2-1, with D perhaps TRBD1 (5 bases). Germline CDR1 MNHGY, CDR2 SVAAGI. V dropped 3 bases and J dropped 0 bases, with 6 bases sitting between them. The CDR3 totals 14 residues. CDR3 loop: CASSYDSSYNEQFF. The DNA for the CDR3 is TGTGCCAGCAGTTACGACAGCTCCTACAATGAGCAGTTCTTC.

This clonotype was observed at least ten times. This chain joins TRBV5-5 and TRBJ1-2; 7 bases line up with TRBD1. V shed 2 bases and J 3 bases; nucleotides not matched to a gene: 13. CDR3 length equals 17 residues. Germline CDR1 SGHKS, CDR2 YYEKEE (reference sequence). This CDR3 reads CASSFSPGGNVDYGYTF. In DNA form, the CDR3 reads TGTGCCAGCAGCTTTAGCCCAGGGGGGAACGTCGACTATGGCTACACCTTC.

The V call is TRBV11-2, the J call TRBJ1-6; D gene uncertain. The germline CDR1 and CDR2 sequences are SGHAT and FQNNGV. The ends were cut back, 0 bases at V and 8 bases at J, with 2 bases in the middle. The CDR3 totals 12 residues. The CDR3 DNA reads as TGTGCCAGCAGCTTAGAGGATTCACCCCTCCACTTT. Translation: CASSLEDSPLHF.

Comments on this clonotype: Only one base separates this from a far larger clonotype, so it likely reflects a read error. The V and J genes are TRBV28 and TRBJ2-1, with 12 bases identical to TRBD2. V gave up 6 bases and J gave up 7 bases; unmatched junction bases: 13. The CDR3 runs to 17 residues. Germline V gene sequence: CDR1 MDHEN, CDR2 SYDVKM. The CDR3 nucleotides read TGTGCCAGCAGACACTCGACTAGCGGGAGCCTGGGGAATGAGCAGTTCTTC. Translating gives CASRHSTSGSLGNEQFF. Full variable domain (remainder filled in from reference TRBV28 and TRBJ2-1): DVKVTQSSRYLVKRTGEKVFLECVQDMDHENMFWYRQDPGLGLRLIYFSYDVKMKEKGDIPEGYSVSREKKERFSLILESASTNQTSMYLCASRHSTSGSLGNEQFFGPGTRLTVL.

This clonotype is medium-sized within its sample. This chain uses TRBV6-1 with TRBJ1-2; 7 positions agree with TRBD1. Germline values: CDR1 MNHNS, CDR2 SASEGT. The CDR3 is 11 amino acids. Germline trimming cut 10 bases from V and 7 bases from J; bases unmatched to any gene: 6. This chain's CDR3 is CATRQGPGYTF. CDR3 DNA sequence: TGTGCCACCAGACAGGGCCCTGGCTACACCTTC.

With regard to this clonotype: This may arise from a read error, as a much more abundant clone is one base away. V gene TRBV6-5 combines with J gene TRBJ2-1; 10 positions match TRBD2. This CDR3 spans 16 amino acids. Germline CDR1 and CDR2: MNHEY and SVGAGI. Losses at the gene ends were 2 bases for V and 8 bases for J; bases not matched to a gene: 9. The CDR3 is CASSYVLAGVRYEQFF. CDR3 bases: TGTGCCAGCAGTTACGTTCTAGCGGGAGTCAGGTATGAGCAGTTCTTC.

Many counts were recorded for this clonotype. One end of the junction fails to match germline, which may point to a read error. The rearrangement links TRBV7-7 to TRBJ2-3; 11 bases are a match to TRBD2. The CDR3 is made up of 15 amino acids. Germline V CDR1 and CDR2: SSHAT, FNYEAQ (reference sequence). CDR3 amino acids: CASSPSGRHTDTQYF. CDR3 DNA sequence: TGTGCTAGCAGCCCTAGCGGGAGGCACACAGATACGCAGTATTTT.

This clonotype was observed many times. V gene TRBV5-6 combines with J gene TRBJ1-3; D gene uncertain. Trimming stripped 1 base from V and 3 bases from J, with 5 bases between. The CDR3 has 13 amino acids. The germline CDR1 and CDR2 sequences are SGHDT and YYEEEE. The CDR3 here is CASSLSGGNTIYF. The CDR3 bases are TGTGCCAGCAGCTTGTCGGGTGGAAACACCATATATTTT.

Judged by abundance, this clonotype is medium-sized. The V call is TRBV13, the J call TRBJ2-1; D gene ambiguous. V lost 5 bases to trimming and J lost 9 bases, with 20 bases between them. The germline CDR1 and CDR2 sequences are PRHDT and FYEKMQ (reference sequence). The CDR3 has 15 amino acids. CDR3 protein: CASSPRPRAASEQFF. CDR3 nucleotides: TGTGCCAGCAGCCCGAGACCCAGAGCCGCAAGTGAGCAGTTCTTC.

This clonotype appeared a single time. The CDR3 sequence is CSSNTGSSSYEQYF. CDR3 DNA sequence: TGCAGTTCGAATACAGGGTCCAGCTCCTACGAGCAGTACTTC. The chain combines TRBV20-1 with TRBJ2-7; possibly TRBD1 for D (6 bases). Germline-derived CDR1 and CDR2 are DFQATT and SNEGSKA (reference sequence). Trimming pared 8 bases from V and 0 bases from J, leaving 17 bases between. This CDR3 comprises 14 residues.

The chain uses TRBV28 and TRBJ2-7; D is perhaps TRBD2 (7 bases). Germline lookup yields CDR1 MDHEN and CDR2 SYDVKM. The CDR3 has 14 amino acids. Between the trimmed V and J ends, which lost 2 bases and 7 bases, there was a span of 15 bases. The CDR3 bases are TGTGCCAGCAGTTTAGTTTCGGGGGGCAGGGAGCAGTACTTC. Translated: CASSLVSGGREQYF.

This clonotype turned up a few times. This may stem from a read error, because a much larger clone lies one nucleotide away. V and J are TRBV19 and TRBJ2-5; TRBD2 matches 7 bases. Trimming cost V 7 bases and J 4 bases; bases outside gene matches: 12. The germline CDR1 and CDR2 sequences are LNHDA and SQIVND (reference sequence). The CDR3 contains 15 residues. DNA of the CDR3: TGTGCCAGTATCCCCTCCGGGGGGATCGGAGAGACCCAGTACTTC. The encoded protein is CASIPSGGIGETQYF. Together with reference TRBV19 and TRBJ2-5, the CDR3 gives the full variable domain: DGGITQSPKYLFRKEGQNVTLSCEQNLNHDAMYWYRQDPGQGLRLIYYSQIVNDFQKGDIAEGYSVSREKKESFPLTVTSAQKNPTAFYLCASIPSGGIGETQYFGPGTRLLVL.

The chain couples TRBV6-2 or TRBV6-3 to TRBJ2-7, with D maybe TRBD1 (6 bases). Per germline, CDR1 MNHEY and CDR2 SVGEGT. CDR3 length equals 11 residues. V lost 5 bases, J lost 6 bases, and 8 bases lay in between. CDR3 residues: CASSAGVEQYF. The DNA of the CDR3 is TGTGCCAGCAGTGCAGGGGTCGAGCAGTACTTC.

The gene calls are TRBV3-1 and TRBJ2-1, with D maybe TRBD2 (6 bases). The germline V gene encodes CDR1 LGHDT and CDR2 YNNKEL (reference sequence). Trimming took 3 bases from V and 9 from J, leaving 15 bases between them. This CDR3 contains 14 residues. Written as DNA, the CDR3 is TGTGCCAGCAGCCAGGGGCTAGCGAGAGTTGAGCAGTTCTTC. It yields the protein CASSQGLARVEQFF.

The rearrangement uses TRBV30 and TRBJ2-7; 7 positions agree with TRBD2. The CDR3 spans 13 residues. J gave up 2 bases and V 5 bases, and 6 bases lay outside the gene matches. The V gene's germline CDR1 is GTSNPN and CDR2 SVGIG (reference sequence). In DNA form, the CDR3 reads TGTGCCTGGGCTAAGGCGGGGGCCTACGAGCAGTACTTC. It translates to CAWAKAGAYEQYF.